This TCR beta chain derives from a study of blood T cell repertoires in COVID-19. Study information: The analysed material was cDNA or gDNA that came from T cells, B-cell-depleted T cells, or PBMCs.

On this clone: At one of its ends the junction is not consistent with the germline gene, which may arise from a read error.

Source study methods: Reference gene primers were amplified, and this amplification served to estimate nucleated cell counts. The method was immunoSEQ multiplex PCR; TCRdb's version includes in-frame clones alone and lacks a portion of them. D and trimming were read from the DNA, whereas the V and J calls and clone size are those reported in that table. Seen here are 100,000 or so clones, around 89% observed once, and the top ten hold about 20%. The CDR3 loop spans 13 amino acids. Germline V gene data show CDR1 as SGHDN and CDR2 as FVKESK. The sequencing input was peripheral blood. The TCR was taken from a human donor with acute or convalescent COVID-19. The donor label of this sample is uncertain. The chain uses TRBV14 and TRBJ1-2; D possibly corresponds to TRBD1 (5 bases). CDR3 sequence (DNA): TGTGCCAGCAGCGAAGACAGTGGAGGAGGCTACACCTTC. Protein: CASSEDSGGGYTF.